This T cell receptor beta chain was sequenced for a study of blood T cell repertoires in COVID-19. TCRdb keeps only in-frame clones here, not all; method: immunoSEQ multiplex PCR. The table has around 260,000 clones, 86% seen once. The CDR3 totals 15 residues. V lost 3 bases, J lost 3 bases, and 6 bases stayed unmatched. The germline gives CDR1 DFQATT, CDR2 SNEGSKA (reference sequence). This TCR was sampled from a man aged 35 to 55 who had recovered from COVID-19. The V and J genes are TRBV20-1 and TRBJ2-3, with 10 bases fitting TRBD2. The sample comprised peripheral blood. The CDR3 spells CSASRPSGGTDTQYF. CDR3 nucleotides: TGCAGTGCTAGTAGGCCTAGCGGGGGAACAGATACGCAGTATTTT.